A single sample gave rise to the 25 T cell receptor beta chains below, sequenced in a study of T cells in Graves' hyperthyroidism and ophthalmopathy. RNA transcripts served as the template for amplifying TCR beta CDR3 regions. An initial round of RT-PCR targeting the TCR CDR3 relied on the HTBI primer set. TCRdb reprocessed the multiplex PCR reads via MiXCR and lists one record per CDR3 protein. The sample has just over 550,000 distinct CDR3 sequences; roughly 50% are singletons. What was sequenced was peripheral blood or thyroid tissue (not recorded which). Receptors were obtained from a woman under 30 with Graves' hyperthyroidism.

Worth noting for this clonotype: Compared with germline, one end of the junction differs, possibly owing to a read error. This chain connects TRBV7-9 to TRBJ2-5; 7 bases align to TRBD1. Germline CDR1 and CDR2: SEHNR and FQNEAQ (reference sequence). The CDR3 contains 15 residues. CDR3 protein: CASSLVNRGQEAQYF. For the CDR3, the DNA is TGTGCCAGCAGCTTAGTAAACAGGGGTCAAGAGGCCCAGTACTTC.

This clonotype was found many times. V and J are TRBV15 and TRBJ2-2; TRBD2 matches at 7 bases. Losses at the gene ends were 6 bases for V and 6 bases for J; bases not matched to a gene: 7. The germline gives CDR1 LNHNV, CDR2 YYDKDF (reference sequence). This CDR3 is 14 amino acids long. The CDR3: CATSNSGTPGELFF. The CDR3 coding sequence is TGTGCCACCAGTAACAGCGGGACTCCCGGGGAGCTGTTTTTT.

The table lists this clonotype with a few counts. The chain combines TRBV7-2 with TRBJ2-5; D uncertain. The CDR3 consists of 14 residues. V gave up 6 bases and J gave up 1 base, with 12 bases separating them. The germline gives CDR1 SGHTA, CDR2 FQGNSA. CDR3 amino acids: CASSIPGVQETQYF. The CDR3 coding sequence is TGTGCCAGCAGTATACCCGGAGTCCAAGAGACCCAGTACTTC.

This clonotype was observed a few times. The J gene is TRBJ1-2, the V gene TRBV7-9; weak D call: TRBD1 (6 bases). V was trimmed by 7 bases and J by 2 bases, leaving 11 bases between them. Germline V CDR1 and CDR2: SEHNR, FQNEAQ (reference sequence). CDR3 length: 13 amino acids. In DNA, the CDR3 is TGTGCCAGCACCCCAGACAGGAACTATGGCTACACCTTC. It codes for CASTPDRNYGYTF. Looking up the rest from reference TRBV7-9 and TRBJ1-2 gives the full variable domain: DTGVSQNPRHKITKRGQNVTFRCDPISEHNRLYWYRQTLGQGPEFLTYFQNEAQLEKSRLLSDRFSAERPKGSFSTLEIQRTEQGDSAMYLCASTPDRNYGYTFGSGTRLTVV.

The chain joins TRBV9 to TRBJ2-5; D is possibly TRBD2 (6 bases). Germline V gene data show CDR1 as SGDLS and CDR2 as YYNGEE. Between the trimmed V and J ends, which lost 3 bases and 5 bases, there was a span of 17 bases. This CDR3 region has 15 residues. The CDR3 region has the DNA TGTGCCAGCAGCGGGGGCGGGACCTCGGCGGAGACCCAGTACTTC. Its protein product is CASSGGGTSAETQYF.

The V gene is TRBV24-1, the J gene TRBJ1-2, with unresolved D. V lost 4 bases and J 5 bases, leaving 10 bases between the germline ends. The CDR3 covers 13 residues. Germline CDR1 reads KGHDR; CDR2 reads SFDVKD. The CDR3 protein is CATSDTYPYGYTF. The CDR3 DNA reads TGTGCCACCAGTGACACCTACCCTTATGGCTACACCTTC.

This clonotype was observed many times. CDR3 DNA: TGCAGTGCGAGCAGGGAATCAGCTTTCTTT. It yields the protein CSASRESAFF. This chain joins TRBV20-1 and TRBJ1-1; possible D gene TRBD1, 5 bases. The V and J ends lost 6 bases and 10 bases respectively, with 12 bases between them. The CDR3 sequence is 10 residues long. CDR1 DFQATT and CDR2 SNEGSKA come from the germline V gene (reference sequence).

CDR3 DNA: TGTGCCAGCAGCCCAAGGCAGGGGGCTAACTATGGCTACACCTTC. Protein sequence: CASSPRQGANYGYTF. V gene TRBV7-9 combines with J gene TRBJ1-2; 7 bases agree with TRBD1. J lost 0 bases, V lost 5 bases, and 6 bases had no gene match. Germline lookup yields CDR1 SEHNR and CDR2 FQNEAQ (reference sequence). The length of the CDR3 is 15 residues.

The V call is TRBV7-9, the J call TRBJ2-5, with TRBD2 as a possible D gene (6 bases). Trimming removed 5 bases from V and 3 bases from J, with 10 bases in between. CDR1 is SEHNR and CDR2 is FQNEAQ in the germline V gene (reference sequence). This CDR3 spans 13 amino acids. CDR3 DNA: TGTGCCAGCAGCGGGAGGTTGGAAGAGACCCAGTACTTC. It translates to CASSGRLEETQYF.

This clonotype was seen at least ten times. V usage is TRBV2 and J usage is TRBJ1-3; D is undetermined. V lost 5 bases, J lost 0 bases, and 11 bases lay in between. The CDR3 has 15 amino acids. From germline, CDR1 is SNHLY and CDR2 FYNNEI. The CDR3 spells CASSPDGNSGNTIYF. CDR3 nucleotide sequence: TGTGCCAGCAGTCCAGACGGAAACTCTGGAAACACCATATATTTT. Complete variable domain (other parts from reference TRBV2 and TRBJ1-3): EPEVTQTPSHQVTQMGQEVILRCVPISNHLYFYWYRQILGQKVEFLVSFYNNEISEKSEIFDDQFSVERPDGSNFTLKIRSTKLEDSAMYFCASSPDGNSGNTIYFGEGSWLTVV.

As regards this clonotype: This may come from a read error, since a much larger clone is one base off. The chain couples TRBV7-2 to TRBJ1-1; D is unclear. The CDR3 spans 14 residues. Germline CDR1 SGHTA, CDR2 FQGNSA. The ends were cut back, 5 bases at V and 9 bases at J, with 19 bases in the middle. Here the CDR3 reads CASSVGSLRTKAFF. CDR3 sequence (DNA): TGTGCCAGCAGCGTAGGATCCCTCCGGACTAAAGCTTTCTTT.

This clonotype was counted many times. The chain couples TRBV29-1 to TRBJ1-2, with D possibly being TRBD1 (6 bases). The CDR3 loop spans 14 amino acids. Trimming removed 0 bases from V and 5 bases from J, with 13 bases in between. CDR1 and CDR2 from the germline V gene are SQVTM and ANQGSEA. The CDR3, as DNA: TGCAGCGTTGAAGAGCGGGGGCGGAAATATGGCTACACCTTC. This encodes CSVEERGRKYGYTF.

This clonotype was seen only a few times. The chain recombines TRBV7-2 with TRBJ1-3, with 8 bases aligning to TRBD1. V was clipped by 0 bases and J by 1 base; unmatched bases: 2. Per the germline V gene, CDR1 is SGHTA and CDR2 is FQGNSA. The CDR3 consists of 16 residues. The CDR3 coding sequence is TGTGCCAGCAGCTTAGCCAGGGGGCTTTCTGGAAACACCATATATTTT. Its protein is CASSLARGLSGNTIYF.

This clonotype occurred many times. The V call is TRBV29-1, the J call TRBJ2-7, with D uncertain. Germline loops: CDR1 SQVTM, CDR2 ANQGSEA. This CDR3 contains 15 residues. Deletions cut 5 bases from V and 3 bases from J, with 20 bases between. CDR3 coding DNA: TGCAGCGTTTCGGACGCATACGTTGGTGGCTACGAGCAGTACTTC. Protein: CSVSDAYVGGYEQYF.

This clonotype appeared a few times. In nucleotides, the CDR3 is TGCAGCGTTGCTCCGGGACAGGAAGGCAACGAGCAGTACTTC. As protein: CSVAPGQEGNEQYF. This chain links TRBV29-1 with TRBJ2-7; the match to TRBD1 covers 8 bases. After removal of 4 bases from V and 5 bases from J, the junction contained 10 bases not matched to a gene. The length of the CDR3 is 14 residues. Germline-derived CDR1 and CDR2 are SQVTM and ANQGSEA.

A note on this clonotype: With a much larger clone just one base away, this may be a read error. J is TRBJ2-5 and V is TRBV7-7; 10 positions agree with TRBD1. Germline V gives CDR1 SSHAT, CDR2 FNYEAQ (reference sequence). This CDR3 region has 15 residues. Here the CDR3 DNA reads TGTGCTAGCGGCTTCGGGACAGGGGTGGGGGAGACCCAGTACTTC. As protein: CASGFGTGVGETQYF. The whole variable domain, remainder taken from reference TRBV7-7 and TRBJ2-5, is GAGVSQSPRYKVTKRGQDVTLRCDPISSHATLYWYQQALGQGPEFLTYFNYEAQPDKSGLPSDRFSAERPEGSISTLTIQRTEQRDSAMYRCASGFGTGVGETQYFGPGTRLLVL.

This chain joins TRBV7-8 and TRBJ2-5, with a weak D call TRBD2 (5 bases). Between the trimmed V and J ends, which lost 5 bases and 4 bases, there was a span of 20 bases. The germline V gene has CDR1 SGHVS and CDR2 FQNEAQ. The CDR3 has 16 residues. The CDR3: CASSQVVGKGRETQYF. CDR3 coding DNA: TGTGCCAGCAGCCAAGTGGTCGGGAAGGGCCGAGAGACCCAGTACTTC.

The chain recombines TRBV2 with TRBJ1-1; possible D gene TRBD1, 5 bases. The CDR3 has 15 residues. CDR1 and CDR2 (germline): SNHLY, FYNNEI. Trimming left V 5 bases short and J 1 base short, with 14 bases between. CDR3 sequence: CASSLAPQANTEAFF. The DNA of the CDR3 is TGTGCCAGCAGTTTAGCGCCACAGGCGAACACTGAAGCTTTCTTT.

This chain joins TRBV19 and TRBJ2-2; D tentatively reads TRBD1 or TRBD2 (5 bases each). This CDR3 spans 15 amino acids. CDR1 is LNHDA and CDR2 is SQIVND in the germline V gene (reference sequence). V was clipped by 5 bases and J by 7 bases, with 17 bases between them. The CDR3 nucleotides read TGTGCCAGTAGTGACCTCCGGGACCTAAGCGGGGAGCTGTTTTTT. This encodes CASSDLRDLSGELFF. Variable domain in full (rest from reference TRBV19 and TRBJ2-2): DGGITQSPKYLFRKEGQNVTLSCEQNLNHDAMYWYRQDPGQGLRLIYYSQIVNDFQKGDIAEGYSVSREKKESFPLTVTSAQKNPTAFYLCASSDLRDLSGELFFGEGSRLTVL.

This clonotype was seen more than once but under ten times. V gene TRBV7-9 combines with J gene TRBJ2-7; 8 nucleotides match TRBD2. Looked up from germline, CDR1 is SEHNR and CDR2 is FQNEAQ (reference sequence). J was trimmed by 6 bases and V by 4 bases; bases with no gene match: 8. This CDR3 has 14 amino acids. The CDR3 loop reads CASSSLSGRGEQYF. The CDR3 DNA reads as TGTGCCAGCAGCTCTCTAAGCGGGAGAGGCGAGCAGTACTTC. The full variable domain, rest sourced from reference TRBV7-9 and TRBJ2-7, is DTGVSQNPRHKITKRGQNVTFRCDPISEHNRLYWYRQTLGQGPEFLTYFQNEAQLEKSRLLSDRFSAERPKGSFSTLEIQRTEQGDSAMYLCASSSLSGRGEQYFGPGTRLTVT.

This clonotype has at least ten counts. CDR3 bases: TGTGCCAGCAGCTGGACAGATGGCTACACCTTC. It specifies CASSWTDGYTF. V is TRBV12-3 or TRBV12-4 and J is TRBJ1-2, with TRBD1 as a possible D gene (6 bases). Trimming stripped 6 bases from V and 6 bases from J, with 8 bases between. This CDR3 region has 11 residues.

This chain joins TRBV20-1 and TRBJ2-2; TRBD2 agrees at 16 bases. This CDR3 spans 16 amino acids. CDR1 and CDR2 (germline): DFQATT, SNEGSKA (reference sequence). The V and J ends lost 5 bases and 5 bases, in that order; junction bases with no gene match: 5. The CDR3 nucleotides read TGCAGTGCTGGGACTAGCGGGAGGGCCCGTACCGGGGAGCTGTTTTTT. Amino acids: CSAGTSGRARTGELFF.

V gene TRBV20-1 combines with J gene TRBJ2-3, with D hard to call. The V gene's germline CDR1 is DFQATT and CDR2 SNEGSKA (reference sequence). The CDR3 spans 11 residues. Trimming pared 5 bases from V and 3 bases from J, leaving 6 bases between. The CDR3 DNA reads TGCAGTGCTCCCCGAACAGATACGCAGTATTTT. This encodes CSAPRTDTQYF.

V and J are TRBV4-2 and TRBJ2-7; 10 bases map to TRBD2. The CDR3 is 17 amino acids. The trim removed 1 base at V and 3 bases at J, leaving 9 bases unmatched. Germline V gene data show CDR1 as LGHNA and CDR2 as YNFKEQ. The CDR3 spells CASSQVLAGEGGYEQYF. DNA for the CDR3: TGTGCCAGCAGCCAAGTCCTAGCGGGAGAGGGGGGCTACGAGCAGTACTTC.

The table lists this clonotype with a few counts. V is TRBV12-3 or TRBV12-4 and J is TRBJ1-2; 7 nucleotides agree with TRBD1. The CDR3 has 14 amino acids. The ends lost 10 bases at V and 4 bases at J; junction bases unmatched: 12. The CDR3 DNA follows: TGTGCCACGCATCCGGGACAGTACCTCTATGGCTACACCTTC. Amino acid sequence: CATHPGQYLYGYTF.